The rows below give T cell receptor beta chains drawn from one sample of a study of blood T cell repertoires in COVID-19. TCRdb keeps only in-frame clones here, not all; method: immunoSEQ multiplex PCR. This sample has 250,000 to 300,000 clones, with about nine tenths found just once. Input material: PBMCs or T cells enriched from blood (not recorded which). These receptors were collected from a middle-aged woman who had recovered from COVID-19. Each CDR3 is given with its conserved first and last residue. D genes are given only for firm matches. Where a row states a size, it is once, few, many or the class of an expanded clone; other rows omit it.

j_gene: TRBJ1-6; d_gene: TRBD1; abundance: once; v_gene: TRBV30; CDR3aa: CAWTGTGRGAYNSPLHF; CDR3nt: TGTGCCTGGACCGGGACAGGGAGAGGAGCCTATAATTCACCCCTCCACTTT
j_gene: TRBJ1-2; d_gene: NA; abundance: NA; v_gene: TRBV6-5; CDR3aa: CATSGARGYTF; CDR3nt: TGTGCCACCTCAGGGGCGCGGGGCTACACCTTC
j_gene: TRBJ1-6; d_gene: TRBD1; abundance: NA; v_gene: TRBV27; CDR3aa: CASSPGTANSPLHF; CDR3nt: TGTGCCAGCAGCCCCGGGACAGCAAATTCACCCCTCCACTTT
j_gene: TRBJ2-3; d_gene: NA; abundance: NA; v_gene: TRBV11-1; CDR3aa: CASSSQGTDTQYF; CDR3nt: TGTGCCAGCAGCTCCCAGGGGACAGATACGCAGTATTTT
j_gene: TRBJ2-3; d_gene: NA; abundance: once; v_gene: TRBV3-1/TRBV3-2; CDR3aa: CASSQKRQTTDTQYF; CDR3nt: TGTGCCAGCAGCCAAAAGCGACAGACCACAGATACGCAGTATTTT
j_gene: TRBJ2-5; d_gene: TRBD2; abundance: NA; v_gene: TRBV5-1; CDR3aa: CASSLDWTSTETQYF; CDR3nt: TGCGCCAGCAGCTTGGACTGGACTAGCACGGAGACCCAGTACTTC
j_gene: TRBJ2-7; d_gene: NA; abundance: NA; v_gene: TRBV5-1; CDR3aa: CASSPQQLGAGYEQYF; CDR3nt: TGCGCCAGCAGCCCCCAGCAGTTGGGGGCAGGGTACGAGCAGTACTTC
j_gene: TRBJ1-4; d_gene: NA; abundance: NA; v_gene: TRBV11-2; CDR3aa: CASSFSQGNEKLFF; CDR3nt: TGTGCCAGCAGCTTCAGCCAGGGAAATGAAAAACTGTTTTTT
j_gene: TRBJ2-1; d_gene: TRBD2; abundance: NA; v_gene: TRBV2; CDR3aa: CASRPGLAGFGEQFF; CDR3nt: TGTGCCAGCAGGCCGGGACTAGCCGGTTTCGGTGAGCAGTTCTTC
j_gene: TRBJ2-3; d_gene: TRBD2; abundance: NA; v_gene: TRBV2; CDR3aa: CASSDGSGGPSSTDTQYF; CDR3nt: TGTGCCAGCAGTGACGGCAGCGGGGGGCCCTCAAGCACAGATACGCAGTATTTT
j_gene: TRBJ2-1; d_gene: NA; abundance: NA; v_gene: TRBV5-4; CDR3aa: CASSLRGYNEQFF; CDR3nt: TGTGCCAGCAGCTTGAGGGGTTACAATGAGCAGTTCTTC
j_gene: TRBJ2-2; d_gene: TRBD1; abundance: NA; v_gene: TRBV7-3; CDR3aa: CASSLQGADTGELFF; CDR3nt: TGTGCCAGCAGCTTACAGGGGGCCGACACCGGGGAGCTGTTTTTT
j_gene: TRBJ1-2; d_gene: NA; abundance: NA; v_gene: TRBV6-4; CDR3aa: CASSDSFSGYPDFPYGYTF; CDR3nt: TGTGCCAGCAGTGACTCATTTTCAGGGTATCCCGATTTTCCTTATGGCTACACCTTC
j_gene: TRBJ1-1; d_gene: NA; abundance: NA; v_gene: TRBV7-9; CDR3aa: CAPGGKLTNTEAFF; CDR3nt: TGTGCCCCCGGGGGGAAACTGACGAACACTGAAGCTTTCTTT
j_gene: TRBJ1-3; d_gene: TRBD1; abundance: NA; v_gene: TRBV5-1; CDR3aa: CASSPGQGAGNTIYF; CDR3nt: TGCGCCAGCAGCCCGGGACAGGGGGCTGGAAACACCATATATTTT
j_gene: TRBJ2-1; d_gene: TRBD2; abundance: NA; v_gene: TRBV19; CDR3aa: CASSPSSGAYNEQFF; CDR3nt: TGTGCCAGTAGTCCATCTAGCGGAGCCTACAATGAGCAGTTCTTC
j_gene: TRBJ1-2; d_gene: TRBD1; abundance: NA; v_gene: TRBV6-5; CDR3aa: CASSYSLGTVHGYTF; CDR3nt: TGTGCCAGCAGTTACTCCCTTGGGACAGTCCATGGCTACACCTTC
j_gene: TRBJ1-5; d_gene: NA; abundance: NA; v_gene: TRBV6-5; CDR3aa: CASTNSNQPQHF; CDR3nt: TGTGCCAGCACAAATAGCAATCAGCCCCAGCATTTT
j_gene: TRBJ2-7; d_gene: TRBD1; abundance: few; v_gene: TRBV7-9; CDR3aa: CASTKSGTDSYEQYF; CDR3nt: TGTGCCAGCACCAAGTCCGGGACAGATTCCTACGAGCAGTACTTC
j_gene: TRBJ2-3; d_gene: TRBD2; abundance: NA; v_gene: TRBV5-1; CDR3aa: CASSRGTSGSGVGLDTQYF; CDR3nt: TGCGCCAGCAGCCGTGGGACTAGCGGGAGTGGGGTCGGTTTGGATACGCAGTATTTT
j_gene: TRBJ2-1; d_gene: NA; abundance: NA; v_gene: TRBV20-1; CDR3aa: CSASPSNEQFF; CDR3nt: TGCAGTGCTAGTCCTAGCAATGAGCAGTTCTTC
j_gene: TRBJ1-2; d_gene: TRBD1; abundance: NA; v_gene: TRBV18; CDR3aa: CASSPVLSTGGLGF; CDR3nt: TGTGCCAGCTCACCAGTTCTTTCGACAGGGGGTCTTGGCTTC
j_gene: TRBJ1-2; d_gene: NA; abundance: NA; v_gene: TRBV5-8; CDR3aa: CASSFRGMNGYTF; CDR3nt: TGTGCCAGCAGCTTTCGGGGAATGAATGGCTACACCTTC
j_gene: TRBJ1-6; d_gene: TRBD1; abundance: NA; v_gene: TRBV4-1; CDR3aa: CASSLREQGAAQHSPLHF; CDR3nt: TGCGCCAGCAGCCTTAGGGAGCAGGGGGCGGCTCAACATTCACCCCTCCACTTT
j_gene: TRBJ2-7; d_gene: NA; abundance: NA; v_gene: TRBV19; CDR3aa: CASSTRGRFPYEQYF; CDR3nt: TGTGCCAGTAGTACCAGGGGTCGCTTTCCCTACGAGCAGTACTTC
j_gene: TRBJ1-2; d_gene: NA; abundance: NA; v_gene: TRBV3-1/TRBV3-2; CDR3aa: CASSLGSGDGYTF; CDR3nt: TGTGCCAGCAGCCTTGGGTCAGGGGATGGCTACACCTTC
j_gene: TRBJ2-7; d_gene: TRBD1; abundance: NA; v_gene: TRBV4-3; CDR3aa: CASSLSGTGFEQYF; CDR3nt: TGCGCCAGCAGCCTCTCCGGGACAGGGTTTGAGCAGTACTTC
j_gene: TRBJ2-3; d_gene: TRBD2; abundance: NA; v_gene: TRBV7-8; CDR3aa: CASSLRGRGQYF; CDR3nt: TGTGCCAGCAGCCTGCGGGGGAGAGGGCAGTATTTT
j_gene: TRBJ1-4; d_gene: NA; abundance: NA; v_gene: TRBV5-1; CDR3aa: CASSRGLRGTNEKLFF; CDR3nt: TGCGCCAGCAGCCGTGGCTTGAGAGGTACTAATGAAAAACTGTTTTTT
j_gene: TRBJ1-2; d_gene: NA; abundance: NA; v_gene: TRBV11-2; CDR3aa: CASRPIRGGYGYTF; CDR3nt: TGTGCCAGCAGACCGATTAGGGGCGGCTATGGCTACACCTTC
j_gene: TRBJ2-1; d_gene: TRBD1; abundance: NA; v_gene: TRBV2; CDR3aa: CASSERTGGVEQFF; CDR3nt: TGTGCCAGCAGTGAAAGGACAGGGGGCGTTGAGCAGTTCTTC
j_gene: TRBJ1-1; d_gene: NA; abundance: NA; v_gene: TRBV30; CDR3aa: CAWSVGGNTEAFF; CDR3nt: TGTGCCTGGAGTGTAGGAGGGAACACTGAAGCTTTCTTT
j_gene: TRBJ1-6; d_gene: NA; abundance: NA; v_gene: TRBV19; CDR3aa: CASQIQRDSPLHF; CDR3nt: TGTGCCAGTCAGATTCAACGGGATTCACCCCTCCACTTT
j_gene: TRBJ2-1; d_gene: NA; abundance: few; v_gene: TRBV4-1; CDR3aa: CASSHLGQLYNEQFF; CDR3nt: TGCGCCAGCAGCCATCTTGGACAGCTCTACAATGAGCAGTTCTTC
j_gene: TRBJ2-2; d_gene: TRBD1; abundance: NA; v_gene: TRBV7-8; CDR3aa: CASSPRDRGTGELFF; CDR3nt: TGTGCCAGCAGCCCCCGGGACAGGGGGACCGGGGAGCTGTTTTTT
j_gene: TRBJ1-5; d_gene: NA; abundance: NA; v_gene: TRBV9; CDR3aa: CASSVEGTPGVEPQHF; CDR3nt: TGTGCCAGCAGCGTAGAGGGGACACCCGGGGTGGAGCCCCAGCATTTT
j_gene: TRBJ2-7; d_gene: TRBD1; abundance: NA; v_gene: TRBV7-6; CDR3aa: CASSPRDSIYEQYF; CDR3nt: TGTGCCAGCAGCCCTCGGGACAGTATCTACGAGCAGTACTTC
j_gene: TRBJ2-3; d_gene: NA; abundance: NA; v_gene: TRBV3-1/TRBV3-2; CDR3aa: CASSQGKIRGAGTDTQYF; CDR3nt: TGTGCCAGCAGCCAGGGAAAAATACGGGGGGCAGGCACAGATACGCAGTATTTT
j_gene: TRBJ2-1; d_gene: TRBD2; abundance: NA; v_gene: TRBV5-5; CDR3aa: CASSLPRASGVEQFF; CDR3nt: TGTGCCAGCAGCCTCCCCAGGGCTAGCGGGGTTGAGCAGTTCTTC
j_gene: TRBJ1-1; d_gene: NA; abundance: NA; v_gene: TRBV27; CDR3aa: CASRSRHRPENTEAFF; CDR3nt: TGTGCCAGCAGAAGCAGACACCGACCGGAGAACACTGAAGCTTTCTTT
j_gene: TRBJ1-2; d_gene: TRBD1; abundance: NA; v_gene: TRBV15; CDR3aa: CATSRAQGANYGYTF; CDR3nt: TGTGCCACCAGCAGAGCGCAGGGGGCCAACTATGGCTACACCTTC
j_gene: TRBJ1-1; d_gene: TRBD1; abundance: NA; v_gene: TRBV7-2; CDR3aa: CASSSYTGGNTEAFF; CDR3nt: TGTGCCAGCAGCTCGTACACAGGGGGGAACACTGAAGCTTTCTTT
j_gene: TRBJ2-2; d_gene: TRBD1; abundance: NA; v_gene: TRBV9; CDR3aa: CASSPLGQANTGELFF; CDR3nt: TGTGCCAGCAGCCCCTTAGGACAGGCGAACACCGGGGAGCTGTTTTTT
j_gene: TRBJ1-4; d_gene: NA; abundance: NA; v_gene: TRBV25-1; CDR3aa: CASSEYPFNEKLFF; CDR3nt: TGTGCCAGCAGTGAATATCCTTTTAATGAAAAACTGTTTTTT
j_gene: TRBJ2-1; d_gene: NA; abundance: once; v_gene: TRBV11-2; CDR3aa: CASSFRADYNEQFF; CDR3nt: TGTGCCAGCAGCTTTCGAGCGGATTACAATGAGCAGTTCTTC
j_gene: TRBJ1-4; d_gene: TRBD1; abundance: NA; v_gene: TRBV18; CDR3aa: CASSPPGQGHEKLFF; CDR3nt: TGTGCCAGCTCACCTCCGGGACAGGGACATGAAAAACTGTTTTTT
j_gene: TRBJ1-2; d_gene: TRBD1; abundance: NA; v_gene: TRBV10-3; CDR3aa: CAISEPGQGRGGYTF; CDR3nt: TGTGCCATCAGTGAGCCGGGACAGGGGCGGGGTGGCTACACCTTC
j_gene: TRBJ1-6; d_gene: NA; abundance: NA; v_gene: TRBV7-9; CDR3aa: CASSSGAGNNSPLHF; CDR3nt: TGTGCCAGCAGCTCCGGCGCGGGGAATAATTCACCCCTCCACTTT
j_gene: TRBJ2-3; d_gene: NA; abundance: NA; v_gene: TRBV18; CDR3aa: CASSPLPYNPQGADTQYF; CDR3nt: TGTGCCAGCTCACCTCTCCCTTATAACCCCCAGGGCGCAGATACGCAGTATTTT
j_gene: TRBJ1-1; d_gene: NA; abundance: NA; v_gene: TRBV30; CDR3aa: CAWSVRGNTEAFF; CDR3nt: TGTGCCTGGAGTGTACGAGGGAACACTGAAGCTTTCTTT
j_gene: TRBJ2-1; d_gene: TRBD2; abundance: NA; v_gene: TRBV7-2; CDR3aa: CASSLTREIYNEQFF; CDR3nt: TGTGCCAGCAGCTTAACGCGGGAGATTTACAATGAGCAGTTCTTC
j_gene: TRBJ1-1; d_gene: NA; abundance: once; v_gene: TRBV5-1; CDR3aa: CASSEQGRSTEAFF; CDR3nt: TGCGCCAGCAGCGAGCAGGGGCGGAGCACTGAAGCTTTCTTT
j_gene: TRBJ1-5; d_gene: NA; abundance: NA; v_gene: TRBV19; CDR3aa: CASRPWRTATGQPQHF; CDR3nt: TGTGCCAGTAGGCCCTGGAGGACGGCGACTGGTCAGCCCCAGCATTTT
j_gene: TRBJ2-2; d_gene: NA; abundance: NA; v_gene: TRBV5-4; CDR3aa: CATATQTGELFF; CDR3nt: TGTGCCACCGCGACTCAGACCGGGGAGCTGTTTTTT